The 7 T cell receptor beta chains below were found in one sample sequenced in a study of regulatory T cells in long-lasting Graves disease. Through Arm-PCR of CDR3 regions and iRepertoire HTBI primers, TCR beta libraries were built. One entry per CDR3 protein, called by TCRdb with MiXCR from the multiplex PCR reads. Counted here are under 700,000 distinct CDR3 sequences, about 15% occurring once; the ten biggest clones make up around 25%. Regarding time point: newly diagnosed GD, antithyroid drugs for less than 3 months. The authors made the TCR library using RNA they extracted from PBMCs. The same specimen was also included in a second study, on T cells in Graves' hyperthyroidism and ophthalmopathy.

The material sequenced was peripheral blood mononuclear cells (PBMCs), taken at new diagnosis, from a patient treated with antithyroid drugs. Receptor source: a woman aged 40-60 years with Graves disease.

A note on this clonotype: This may arise from a read error, as a much more abundant clone is one base away. V and J are TRBV3-1 and TRBJ1-4; D may be TRBD1 (5 bases). This CDR3 region has 16 residues. Trimming took 1 base from V and 8 from J, leaving 17 bases between them. The V gene's germline CDR1 is LGHDT and CDR2 YNNKEL (reference sequence). The chain's CDR3 is CASSQAIRGEWEKLFF. Here the CDR3 DNA reads TGTGCCAGCAGCCAAGCGATACGGGGGGAATGGGAAAAACTGTTTTTT.

This clonotype was detected many times. The gene calls are TRBV2 and TRBJ2-1; 13 nucleotides match TRBD2. Looked up from germline, CDR1 is SNHLY and CDR2 is FYNNEI. The CDR3 is made up of 15 amino acids. The ends lost 5 bases at V and 5 bases at J; junction bases unmatched: 3. CDR3 nucleotides: TGTGCCAGCAGTAAGACTAGCGGGGGGCACAATGAGCAGTTCTTC. Protein: CASSKTSGGHNEQFF.

This clonotype was observed at least ten times. V is TRBV29-1 and J is TRBJ1-1; D is unresolved. CDR1 is SQVTM and CDR2 is ANQGSEA in the germline V gene. This CDR3 contains 13 residues. V dropped 6 bases and J dropped 0 bases, with 11 bases sitting between them. CDR3: CSVETVMNTEAFF. CDR3 nucleotide sequence: TGCAGCGTGGAAACAGTGATGAACACTGAAGCTTTCTTT.

This chain connects TRBV5-4 to TRBJ1-1; D uncertain. Trimming stripped 3 bases from V and 5 bases from J, with 11 bases between. Germline V gene lookup returns CDR1 SGHNT and CDR2 YYREEE (reference sequence). This CDR3 has 13 amino acids. The CDR3 nucleotides are TGTGCCAGCAGCTCTCCCGACGGGACTGAAGCTTTCTTT. Amino acid sequence: CASSSPDGTEAFF.

Comment on this clonotype: A much larger clone lies a single base off, so this may be a read error. This chain uses TRBV3-1 with TRBJ1-3, with TRBD1 matching 8 bases. Trimming took 4 bases from V and 7 from J; bases not matched to a gene: 15. Germline CDR1 is LGHDT and CDR2 is YNNKEL (reference sequence). The CDR3 is made up of 17 amino acids. CDR3 coding DNA: TGTGCCAGCAGCCCAATCGGGAGGACAGGGCATCAGAACACCATATATTTT. Protein product: CASSPIGRTGHQNTIYF.

The rearrangement joins TRBV12-3 or TRBV12-4 to TRBJ2-7, with D tentatively TRBD2 (6 bases). Between the trimmed V and J ends, which lost 6 bases and 0 bases, there was a span of 12 bases. CDR3 length: 14 amino acids. The CDR3 here is CASRAGLYSYEQYF. In nucleotides, the CDR3 is TGTGCCAGCAGGGCGGGACTCTACTCCTACGAGCAGTACTTC.

This clonotype was counted many times. The J gene is TRBJ1-1, the V gene TRBV5-1; TRBD1 aligns across 9 bases. This CDR3 has 14 amino acids. Germline V gene sequence: CDR1 SGHRS, CDR2 YFSETQ. V shed 3 bases and J 4 bases; nucleotides not matched to a gene: 4. The CDR3 bases are TGCGCCAGCAGCTCGGACAGGGGAGGCACTGAAGCTTTCTTT. It yields the protein CASSSDRGGTEAFF.